This T cell receptor (beta chain) was recorded in a study of blood T cell repertoires in COVID-19. Repertoires were generated with immunoSEQ multiplex PCR, while TCRdb's copy carries only in-frame clones and drops some. The sample includes 100,000 or so clones, just over 85% seen only once; the top ten take roughly 2.5%. The germline gives CDR1 KGHSH, CDR2 LQKENI. The CDR3 totals 15 residues. V lost 3 bases, J lost 3 bases, and 3 bases stayed unmatched. This sequence originates from a woman aged 45-65 years who had recovered from COVID-19. This chain connects TRBV18 to TRBJ2-1; TRBD2 agrees at 9 bases. Specimen: PBMCs or T cells enriched from blood (not recorded which). The CDR3 DNA sequence: TGTGCCAGCTCACCGACTAGCGGCTTCTACAATGAGCAGTTCTTC. Residues: CASSPTSGFYNEQFF. The full variable domain, completed using reference TRBV18 and TRBJ2-1, is NAGVMQNPRHLVRRRGQEARLRCSPMKGHSHVYWYRQLPEEGLKFMVYLQKENIIDESGMPKERFSAEFPKEGPSILRIQQVVRGDSAAYFCASSPTSGFYNEQFFGPGTRLTVL.